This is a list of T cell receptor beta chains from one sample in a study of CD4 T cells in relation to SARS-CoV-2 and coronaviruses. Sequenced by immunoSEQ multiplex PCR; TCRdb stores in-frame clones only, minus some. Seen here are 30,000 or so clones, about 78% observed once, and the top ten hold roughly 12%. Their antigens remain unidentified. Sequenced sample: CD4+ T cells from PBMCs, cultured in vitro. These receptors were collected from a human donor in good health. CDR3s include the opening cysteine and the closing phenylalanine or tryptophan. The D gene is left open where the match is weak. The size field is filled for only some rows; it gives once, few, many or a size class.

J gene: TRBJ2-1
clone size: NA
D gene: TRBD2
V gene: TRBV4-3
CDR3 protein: CASSPSGAGRGGNEQFF
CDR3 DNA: TGCGCCAGCAGCCCCTCGGGAGCGGGACGGGGTGGCAATGAGCAGTTCTTC

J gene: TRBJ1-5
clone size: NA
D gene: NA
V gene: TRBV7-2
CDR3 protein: CASSSSHQPQHF
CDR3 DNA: TGTGCCAGCAGCTCGTCGCATCAGCCCCAGCATTTT

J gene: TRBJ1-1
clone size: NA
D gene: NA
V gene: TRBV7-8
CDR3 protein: CASSLGASNTEAFF
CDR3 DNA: TGTGCCAGCAGCTTAGGGGCTTCGAACACTGAAGCTTTCTTT

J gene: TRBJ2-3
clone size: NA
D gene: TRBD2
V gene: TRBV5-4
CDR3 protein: CATQPSGANPHTQYF
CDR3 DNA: TGTGCCACACAACCGAGCGGGGCCAATCCTCATACGCAGTATTTT

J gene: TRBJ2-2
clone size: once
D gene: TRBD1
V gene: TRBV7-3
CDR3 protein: CASRQGRGTGELFF
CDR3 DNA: TGTGCCAGCAGACAGGGGCGAGGGACCGGGGAGCTGTTTTTT

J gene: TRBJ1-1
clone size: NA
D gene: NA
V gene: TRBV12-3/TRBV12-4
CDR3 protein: CASSSRRTEAFF
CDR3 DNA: TGTGCCAGCAGTTCGCGGAGGACTGAAGCTTTCTTT

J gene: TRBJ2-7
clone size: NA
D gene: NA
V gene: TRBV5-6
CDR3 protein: CASSLGTYEQYF
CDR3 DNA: TGTGCCAGCAGCTTGGGGACTTACGAGCAGTACTTC

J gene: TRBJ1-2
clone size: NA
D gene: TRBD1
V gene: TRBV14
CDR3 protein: CASSQGTGGLYGYTF
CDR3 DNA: TGTGCCAGCAGCCAAGGGACAGGGGGACTCTATGGCTACACCTTC

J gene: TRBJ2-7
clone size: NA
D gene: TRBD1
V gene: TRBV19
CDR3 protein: CASSMWTGAYEQYF
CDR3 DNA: TGTGCCAGTAGTATGTGGACAGGAGCCTACGAGCAGTACTTC

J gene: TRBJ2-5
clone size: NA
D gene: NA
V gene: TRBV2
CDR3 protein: CASNRQQSGETQYF
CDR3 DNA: TGTGCCAGCAACCGACAGCAATCCGGAGAGACCCAGTACTTC

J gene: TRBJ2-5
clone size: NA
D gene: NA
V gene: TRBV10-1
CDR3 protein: CASSGTLQETQYF
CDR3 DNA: TGCGCCAGCAGTGGAACGCTACAAGAGACCCAGTACTTC

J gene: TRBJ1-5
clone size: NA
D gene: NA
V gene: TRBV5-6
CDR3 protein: CASSLAIQPNQPQHF
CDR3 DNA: TGTGCCAGCAGCTTGGCCATACAGCCCAATCAGCCCCAGCATTTT

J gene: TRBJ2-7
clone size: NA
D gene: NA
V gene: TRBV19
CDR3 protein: CASSRVPYEQYF
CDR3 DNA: TGTGCCAGTAGTAGGGTCCCCTACGAGCAGTACTTC

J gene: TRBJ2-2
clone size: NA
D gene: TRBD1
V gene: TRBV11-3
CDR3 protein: CASSPGQVDTGELFF
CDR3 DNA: TGTGCCAGCAGCCCCGGACAGGTCGACACCGGGGAGCTGTTTTTT

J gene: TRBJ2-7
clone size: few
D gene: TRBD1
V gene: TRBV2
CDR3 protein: CASSEWDSSYEQYF
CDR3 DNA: TGTGCCAGCAGTGAATGGGACAGCTCCTACGAGCAGTACTTC

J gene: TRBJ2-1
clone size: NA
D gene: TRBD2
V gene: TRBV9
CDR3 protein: CASSVTSGGPTSYNEQFF
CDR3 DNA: TGTGCCAGCAGCGTAACTAGCGGGGGCCCAACTTCCTACAATGAGCAGTTCTTC

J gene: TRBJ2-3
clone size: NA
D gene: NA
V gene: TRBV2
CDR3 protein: CASSLETDTQYF
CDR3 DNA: TGTGCCAGCTCACTAGAAACAGATACGCAGTATTTT

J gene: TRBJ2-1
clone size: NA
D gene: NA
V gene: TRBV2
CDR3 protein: CARGELTLYEQFF
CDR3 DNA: TGTGCCAGGGGGGAACTAACCCTCTATGAGCAGTTCTTC

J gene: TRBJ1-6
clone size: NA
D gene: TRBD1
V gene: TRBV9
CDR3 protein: CASTEEDRGPYNSPLHF
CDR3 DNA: TGTGCCAGCACCGAAGAGGACAGGGGGCCCTATAATTCACCCCTCCACTTT

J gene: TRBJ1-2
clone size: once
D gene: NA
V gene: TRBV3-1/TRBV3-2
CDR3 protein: CASSQGDYGYTF
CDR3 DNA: TGTGCCAGCAGCCAAGGCGACTATGGCTACACCTTC

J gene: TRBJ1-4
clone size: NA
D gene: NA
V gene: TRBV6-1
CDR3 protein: CASSERVDGPKKLFF
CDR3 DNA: TGTGCCAGCAGTGAACGGGTCGACGGCCCAAAAAAACTGTTTTTT

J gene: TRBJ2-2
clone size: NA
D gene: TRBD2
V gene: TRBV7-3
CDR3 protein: CASQLAGGPGTGELFF
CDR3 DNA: TGTGCCAGCCAACTAGCGGGAGGGCCTGGCACCGGGGAGCTGTTTTTT

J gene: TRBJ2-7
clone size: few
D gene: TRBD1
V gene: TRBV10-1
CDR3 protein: CASSESTGIHEQYF
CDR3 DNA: TGCGCCAGCAGTGAGTCGACAGGGATCCACGAGCAGTACTTC

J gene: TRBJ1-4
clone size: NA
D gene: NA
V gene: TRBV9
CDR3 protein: CASSARWGEKLFF
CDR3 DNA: TGTGCCAGCAGCGCCCGGTGGGGAGAAAAACTGTTTTTT

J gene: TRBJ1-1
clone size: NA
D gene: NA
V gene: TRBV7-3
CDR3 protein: CASSLGHGNTEAFF
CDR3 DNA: TGTGCCAGCAGCTTGGGACACGGGAACACTGAAGCTTTCTTT

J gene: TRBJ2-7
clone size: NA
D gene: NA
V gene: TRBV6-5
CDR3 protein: CASRATTVTYEQYF
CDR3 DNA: TGTGCCAGCAGGGCCACGACGGTGACCTACGAGCAGTACTTC

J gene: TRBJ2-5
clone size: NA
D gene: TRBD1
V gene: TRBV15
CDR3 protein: CATSRDGDRGGETQYF
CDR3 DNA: TGTGCCACCAGCAGAGATGGGGACAGGGGTGGAGAGACCCAGTACTTC

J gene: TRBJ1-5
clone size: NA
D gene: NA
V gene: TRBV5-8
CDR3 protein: CASSGYFINQPQHF
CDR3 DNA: TGTGCCAGCAGCGGGTACTTTATAAATCAGCCCCAGCATTTT

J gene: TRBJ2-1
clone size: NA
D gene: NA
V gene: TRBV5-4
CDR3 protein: CASSLAARGNEQFF
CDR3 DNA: TGTGCCAGCAGCTTGGCCGCTAGAGGCAATGAGCAGTTCTTC

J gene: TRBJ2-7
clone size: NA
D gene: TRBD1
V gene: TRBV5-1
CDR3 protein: CASSIALDRADEQYF
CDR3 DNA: TGCGCCAGCAGCATCGCCTTGGACAGGGCCGACGAGCAGTACTTC

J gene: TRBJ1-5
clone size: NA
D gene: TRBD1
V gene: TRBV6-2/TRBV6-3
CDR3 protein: CASSFPKGQGEFWNQPQHF
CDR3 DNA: TGTGCCAGCAGTTTCCCCAAGGGACAGGGGGAATTTTGGAATCAGCCCCAGCATTTT

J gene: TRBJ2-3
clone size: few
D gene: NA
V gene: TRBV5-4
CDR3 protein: CASSADGAARGDTQYF
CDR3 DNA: TGTGCCAGCAGCGCTGATGGGGCGGCGCGGGGAGATACGCAGTATTTT

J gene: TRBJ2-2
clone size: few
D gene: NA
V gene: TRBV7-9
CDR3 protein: CASSPPTATNTGELFF
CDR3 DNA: TGTGCCAGCAGTCCGCCGACGGCCACGAACACCGGGGAGCTGTTTTTT

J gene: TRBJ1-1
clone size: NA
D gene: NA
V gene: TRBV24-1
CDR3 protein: CATSDGGNTEAFF
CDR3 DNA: TGTGCCACCAGTGACGGAGGCAACACTGAAGCTTTCTTT

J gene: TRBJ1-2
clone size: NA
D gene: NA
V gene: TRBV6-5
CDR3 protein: CVSQAGTASYGYTF
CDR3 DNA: TGTGTCAGTCAGGCCGGGACGGCTAGCTATGGCTACACCTTC

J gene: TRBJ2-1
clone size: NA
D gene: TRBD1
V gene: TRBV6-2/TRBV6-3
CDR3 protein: CASSRQGNEQFF
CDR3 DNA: TGTGCCAGCAGCCGACAGGGCAATGAGCAGTTCTTC

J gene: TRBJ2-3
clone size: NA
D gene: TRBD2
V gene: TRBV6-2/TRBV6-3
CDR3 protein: CASSSTSLAATDTQYF
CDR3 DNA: TGTGCCAGCAGTTCAACAAGCCTAGCGGCCACAGATACGCAGTATTTT

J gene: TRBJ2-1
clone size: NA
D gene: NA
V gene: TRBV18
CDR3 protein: CATSLRTDNEQFF
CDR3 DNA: TGTGCCACCTCATTAAGGACTGACAATGAGCAGTTCTTC

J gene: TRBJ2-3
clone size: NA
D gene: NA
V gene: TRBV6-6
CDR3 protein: CASSYFGFADTQYF
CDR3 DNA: TGTGCCAGCAGTTACTTCGGTTTCGCAGATACGCAGTATTTT

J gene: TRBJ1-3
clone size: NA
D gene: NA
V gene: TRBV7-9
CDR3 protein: CASSSWTAGNTIYF
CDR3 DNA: TGTGCCAGCAGCTCCTGGACAGCAGGAAACACCATATATTTT

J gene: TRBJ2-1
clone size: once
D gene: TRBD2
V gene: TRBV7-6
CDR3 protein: CASSQPSGPVYNEQFF
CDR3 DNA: TGTGCCAGCAGCCAACCTAGCGGCCCTGTCTACAATGAGCAGTTCTTC

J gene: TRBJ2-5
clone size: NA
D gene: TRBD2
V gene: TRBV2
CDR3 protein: CASSGREGRRETQYF
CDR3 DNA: TGTGCCAGCAGTGGGCGGGAGGGCCGCCGAGAGACCCAGTACTTC

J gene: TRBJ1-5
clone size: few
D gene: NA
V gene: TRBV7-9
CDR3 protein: CASSTGQPQHF
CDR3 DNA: TGTGCCAGCAGTACCGGTCAGCCCCAGCATTTT

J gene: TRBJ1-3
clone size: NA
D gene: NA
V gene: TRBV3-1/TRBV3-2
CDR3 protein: CASSQAGRGNTIYF
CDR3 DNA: TGTGCCAGCAGCCAAGCAGGGCGAGGAAACACCATATATTTT

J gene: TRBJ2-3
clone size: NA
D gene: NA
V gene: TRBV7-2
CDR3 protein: CASSLRVAPDTQYF
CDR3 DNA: TGTGCCAGCAGCTTAAGAGTAGCCCCAGATACGCAGTATTTT

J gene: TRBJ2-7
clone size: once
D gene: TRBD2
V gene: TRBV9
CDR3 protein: CASSVVPSGGPYEQYF
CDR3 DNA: TGTGCCAGCAGCGTAGTTCCTAGCGGGGGACCCTACGAGCAGTACTTC

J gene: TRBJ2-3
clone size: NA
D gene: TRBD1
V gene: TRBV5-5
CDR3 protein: CASSQDRVQDTQYF
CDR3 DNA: TGTGCCAGCAGCCAGGACAGGGTCCAAGATACGCAGTATTTT

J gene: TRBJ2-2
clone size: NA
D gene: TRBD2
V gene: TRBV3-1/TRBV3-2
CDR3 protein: CASSQDSLGLAGTGELFF
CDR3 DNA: TGTGCCAGCAGCCAAGACAGTTTGGGACTAGCGGGCACCGGGGAGCTGTTTTTT

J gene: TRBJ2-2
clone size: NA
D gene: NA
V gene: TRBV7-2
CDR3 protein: CASSSFPPAAGGTGELFF
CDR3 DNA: TGTGCCAGCAGCTCCTTCCCCCCGGCCGCCGGTGGCACCGGGGAGCTGTTTTTT

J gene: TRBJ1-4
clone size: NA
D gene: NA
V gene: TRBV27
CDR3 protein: CASSLSRVANEKLFF
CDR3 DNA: TGTGCCAGCAGTTTATCCCGGGTGGCTAATGAAAAACTGTTTTTT

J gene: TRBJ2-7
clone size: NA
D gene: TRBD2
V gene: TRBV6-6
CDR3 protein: CASSGLAGDFF
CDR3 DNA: TGTGCCAGCAGTGGACTAGCGGGAGACTTCTTC

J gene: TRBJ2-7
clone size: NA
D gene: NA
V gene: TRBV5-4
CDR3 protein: CASSFGDLPAYEQYF
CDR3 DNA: TGTGCCAGCAGCTTCGGGGATCTCCCAGCCTACGAGCAGTACTTC

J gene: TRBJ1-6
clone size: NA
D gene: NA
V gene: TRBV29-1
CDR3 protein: CSVQDPSGSPLHF
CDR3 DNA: TGCAGCGTTCAGGACCCCTCTGGTTCACCCCTCCACTTT

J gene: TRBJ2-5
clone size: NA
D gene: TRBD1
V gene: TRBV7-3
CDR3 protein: CASSPAGTEETQYF
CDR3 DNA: TGTGCCAGCAGCCCAGCCGGGACAGAAGAGACCCAGTACTTC

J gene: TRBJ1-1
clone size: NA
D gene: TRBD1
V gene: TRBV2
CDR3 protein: CASSADRGKTEAFF
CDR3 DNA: TGTGCCAGCAGCGCCGACAGGGGAAAGACTGAAGCTTTCTTT

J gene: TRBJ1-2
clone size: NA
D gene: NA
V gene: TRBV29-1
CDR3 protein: CSVQPGQEYGYTF
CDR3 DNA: TGCAGCGTTCAACCGGGACAAGAATATGGCTACACCTTC

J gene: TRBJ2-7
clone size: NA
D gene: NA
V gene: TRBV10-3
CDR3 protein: CAISEQGGRAYEQYF
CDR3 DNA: TGTGCCATCAGTGAACAGGGCGGGAGAGCCTACGAGCAGTACTTC

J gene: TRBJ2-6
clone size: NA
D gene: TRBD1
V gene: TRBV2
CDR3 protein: CASQPGQGHSGANVLTF
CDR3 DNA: TGTGCCAGCCAACCGGGACAGGGACACTCTGGGGCCAACGTCCTGACTTTC

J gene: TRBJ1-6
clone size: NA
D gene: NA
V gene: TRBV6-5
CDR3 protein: CASIAGLNSPLHF
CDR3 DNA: TGTGCCAGCATCGCGGGGTTGAATTCACCCCTCCACTTT